This is a list of T cell receptor beta chains from one sample in a study of T cell responses to AZD1222 COVID-19 vaccine. Data came from immunoSEQ multiplex PCR; TCRdb stores just in-frame clones and leaves some out. In the table there are 100,000 or so clones, 82% of which are singletons. The specimen comprised peripheral blood, sampled on day 0 of AZD1222 vaccination. The receptors were gathered from an adult in good health. Each CDR3 is given with its conserved first and last residue. D genes are given only for firm matches. Some rows mark clone size as missing; the rest say once, few, many or name a class of expanded clone.

.	TRBV11-2	.	TRBJ2-7	TGTGCCAGCAGGAGCCCCAAGGGGATCTACGAGCAGTACTTC	CASRSPKGIYEQYF
.	TRBV30	.	TRBJ1-5	TGTGCCTGGAGTGTAACCGCGGGCCAGCCCCAGCATTTT	CAWSVTAGQPQHF
.	TRBV10-3	.	TRBJ2-2	TGTGCCATCAGTGATCCGGGCGCGAATGACAGGCTCCATTCCGGGGAGCTGTTTTTT	CAISDPGANDRLHSGELFF
.	TRBV19	.	TRBJ2-7	TGTGCCAGTAGTCCGAGGAACCACCACTACGAGCAGTACTTC	CASSPRNHHYEQYF
.	TRBV6-1	.	TRBJ1-2	TGTGCCAGCAGTGAAGGGGCAGGAGGCTATGGCTACACCTTC	CASSEGAGGYGYTF
once	TRBV20-1	.	TRBJ2-3	TGCAGTGCTAGCAGTCGAGATACGCAGTATTTT	CSASSRDTQYF
.	TRBV10-3	.	TRBJ1-2	TGTGCCATCAGTGAGACTGCAAACTATGGCTACACCTTC	CAISETANYGYTF
.	TRBV7-2	.	TRBJ1-1	TGTGCCAGCAGCTTAAGGAAGGCGAACACTGAAGCTTTCTTT	CASSLRKANTEAFF
once	TRBV16	TRBD1	TRBJ1-1	TGTGCCAGCAGCCACCTCGACAGGGGGCGAGGCACTGAAGCTTTCTTT	CASSHLDRGRGTEAFF
.	TRBV15	TRBD1	TRBJ1-2	TGTGCCACCAGCGGCTATATGGACGGACAGGGGTACGGCTACACCTTC	CATSGYMDGQGYGYTF
.	TRBV7-9	TRBD2	TRBJ2-5	TGTGCCAGCAGCTTCGCGGGGGAGGAGACCCAGTACTTC	CASSFAGEETQYF
.	TRBV4-3	.	TRBJ1-3	TGCGCCAGCAGCCAAGAGTTGTCGCCGAACACCATATATTTT	CASSQELSPNTIYF
.	TRBV27	.	TRBJ2-1	TGTGCCAGCAGTTTATCCAAAAACAATGAGCAGTTCTTC	CASSLSKNNEQFF
.	TRBV20-1	TRBD1	TRBJ1-2	TGCAGTGCTAGGGACAGGGACGGCTACACCTTC	CSARDRDGYTF
once	TRBV11-2	TRBD1	TRBJ1-6	TGTGCCAGCAGCTCAAGGGGTGTGGGACAGGGTTATAATTCACCCCTCCACTTT	CASSSRGVGQGYNSPLHF
.	TRBV7-8	.	TRBJ1-2	TGTGCCAGCAGCTTAGTGGCCACTCGGGGCTACACCTTC	CASSLVATRGYTF
.	TRBV10-3	.	TRBJ1-6	TGTGCCATCAGTGACGCAGGATCACATTCACCCCTCCACTTT	CAISDAGSHSPLHF
.	TRBV6-5	.	TRBJ2-7	TGTGCCAGCAGTTACCTCGTGACCTACGAGCAGTACTTC	CASSYLVTYEQYF
.	TRBV30	.	TRBJ1-1	TGTGCCTGGACCCCTCCAGTACGCGCTGAAGCTTTCTTT	CAWTPPVRAEAFF
.	TRBV10-2	.	TRBJ2-4	TGCGCCAGCAGTGAATACCAGCGGGACACGGACATTCAGTACTTC	CASSEYQRDTDIQYF
.	TRBV2	.	TRBJ2-7	TGTGCCAGCACCACCTCCGCGATGGGCTCCTACGAGCAGTACTTC	CASTTSAMGSYEQYF
.	TRBV5-8	TRBD1	TRBJ1-5	TGTGCCAGCACCCAACCGGGGACAGGGGAAATTCAGCCCCAGCATTTT	CASTQPGTGEIQPQHF
.	TRBV7-2	.	TRBJ1-6	TGTGCCAGCAGCTTAGCAGTCTCCGGCAGGGCGGTTTCCTATAATTCACCCCTCCACTTT	CASSLAVSGRAVSYNSPLHF
.	TRBV30	.	TRBJ2-5	TGTGCCTGGAGTGTTAGGGTTTGGGAGACCCAGTACTTC	CAWSVRVWETQYF
.	TRBV4-2	.	TRBJ2-1	TGTGCCAGCAGCCAAGATCGGGGAGGGGGTGTAAACAATGAGCAGTTCTTC	CASSQDRGGGVNNEQFF
.	TRBV19	.	TRBJ1-5	TGTGCCAGTAGTGCCCTGGAACCGTTTAGCAATCAGCCCCAGCATTTT	CASSALEPFSNQPQHF
.	TRBV7-9	.	TRBJ2-2	TGTGCCAGCAGCTGGCAAGCCGGGGAGCTGTTTTTT	CASSWQAGELFF
.	TRBV5-1	.	TRBJ1-5	TGCGCCAGCAGCTTGACAGGACATAGCAATCAGCCCCAGCATTTT	CASSLTGHSNQPQHF
.	TRBV4-3	.	TRBJ1-4	TGCGCCAGCAGCCAAGATCTGCAGGGGAATGAAAAACTGTTTTTT	CASSQDLQGNEKLFF
.	TRBV6-5	TRBD2	TRBJ2-5	TGTGCCACCAAACCCTACGGGGGGGGGCAAGAGACCCAGTACTTC	CATKPYGGGQETQYF
.	TRBV19	.	TRBJ1-5	TGTGCCAGTAGTATGTCCCGGGTGCTCCTCAATCAGCCCCAGCATTTT	CASSMSRVLLNQPQHF
.	TRBV7-9	.	TRBJ1-3	TGTGCCAGCAGCCGGGATCCTGGAAACACCATATATTTT	CASSRDPGNTIYF
.	TRBV18	.	TRBJ1-1	TGTGCCAGCTCACTCCCCGGGACCTTGAACACTGAAGCTTTCTTT	CASSLPGTLNTEAFF
once	TRBV6-2/TRBV6-3	.	TRBJ1-2	TGTGCCAGCAGTTACTCAAGGGACCAGGTTGCCGGCTACACCTTC	CASSYSRDQVAGYTF
.	TRBV9	.	TRBJ1-6	TGTGCCAGCAGCGCATTGGGGGCGCGAAATTCACCCCTCCACTTT	CASSALGARNSPLHF
.	TRBV12-3/TRBV12-4	.	TRBJ2-2	TGTGCCAGCAGTTCGTCCGACACCGGGGAGCTGTTTTTT	CASSSSDTGELFF
once	TRBV5-1	.	TRBJ2-7	TGCGCCAGCAGCACTGGCAATTTAAACGAGCAGTACTTC	CASSTGNLNEQYF
.	TRBV2	TRBD1	TRBJ1-2	TGTGCCAGCAGGGGGGACAGGGGGCTCTACGGCTACACCTTC	CASRGDRGLYGYTF
once	TRBV5-4	.	TRBJ1-2	TGTGCCAGCAGCGTCCAAAATAGGGGTGTCTATGGCTACACCTTC	CASSVQNRGVYGYTF
.	TRBV19	.	TRBJ2-7	TGTGCCAGTAGTATATCGAAGGGTGTGCTCGAGCAGTACTTC	CASSISKGVLEQYF
.	TRBV27	.	TRBJ1-5	TGTGCCAGCAGTTTATTTAGGGCCGATCAGCCCCAGCATTTT	CASSLFRADQPQHF
many	TRBV9	TRBD1	TRBJ2-2	TGTGCCAGCAGCGATACAGGGGACACCGGGGAGCTGTTTTTT	CASSDTGDTGELFF
.	TRBV18	.	TRBJ2-7	TGTGCCAGCTCACCAGGTACGGGGTTCGGTTACGAGCAGTACTTC	CASSPGTGFGYEQYF
.	TRBV11-2	.	TRBJ1-1	TGTGCCAGCAGCTTCGCGAAAGATGAAGCTTTCTTT	CASSFAKDEAFF
.	TRBV29-1	.	TRBJ2-5	TGCAGCGTTCACACAGACCCAGAGACCCAGTACTTC	CSVHTDPETQYF